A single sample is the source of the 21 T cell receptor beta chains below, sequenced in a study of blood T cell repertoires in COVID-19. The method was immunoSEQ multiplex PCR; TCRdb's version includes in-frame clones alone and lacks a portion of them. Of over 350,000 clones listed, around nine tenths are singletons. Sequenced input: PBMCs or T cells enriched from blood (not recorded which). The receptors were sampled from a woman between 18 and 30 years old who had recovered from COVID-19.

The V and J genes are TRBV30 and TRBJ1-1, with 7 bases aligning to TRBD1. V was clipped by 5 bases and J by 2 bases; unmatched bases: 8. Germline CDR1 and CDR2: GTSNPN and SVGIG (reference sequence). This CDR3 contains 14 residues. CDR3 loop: CAWDPGQINTEAFF. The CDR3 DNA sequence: TGTGCCTGGGACCCGGGACAGATAAACACTGAAGCTTTCTTT.

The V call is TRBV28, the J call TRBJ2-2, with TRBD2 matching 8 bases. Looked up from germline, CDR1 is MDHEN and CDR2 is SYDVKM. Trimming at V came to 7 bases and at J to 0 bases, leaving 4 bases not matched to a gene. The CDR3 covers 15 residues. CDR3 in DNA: TGTGCCAGCAAGCTTAGCGGGACGAACACCGGGGAGCTGTTTTTT. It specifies CASKLSGTNTGELFF.

In DNA, the CDR3 is TGTGCCAGCAGCCTCGGCCAGGGGAGGGATTCACCCCTCCACTTT. Its protein is CASSLGQGRDSPLHF. The gene calls are TRBV7-9 and TRBJ1-6; TRBD1 might be the D (6 bases). The CDR3 loop spans 15 amino acids. Trimming took off 5 bases at V and 8 bases at J, with 16 bases between the two ends. Germline V gives CDR1 SEHNR, CDR2 FQNEAQ (reference sequence). The full variable domain, completed using reference TRBV7-9 and TRBJ1-6, is DTGVSQNPRHKITKRGQNVTFRCDPISEHNRLYWYRQTLGQGPEFLTYFQNEAQLEKSRLLSDRFSAERPKGSFSTLEIQRTEQGDSAMYLCASSLGQGRDSPLHFGNGTRLTVT.

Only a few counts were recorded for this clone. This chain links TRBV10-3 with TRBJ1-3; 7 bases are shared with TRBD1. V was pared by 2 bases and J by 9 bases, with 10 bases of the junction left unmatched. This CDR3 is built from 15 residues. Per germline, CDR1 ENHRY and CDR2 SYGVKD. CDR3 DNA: TGTGCCATCAGTGAGAGGGGGCAGGACGGGAGCACCATATATTTT. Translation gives CAISERGQDGSTIYF.

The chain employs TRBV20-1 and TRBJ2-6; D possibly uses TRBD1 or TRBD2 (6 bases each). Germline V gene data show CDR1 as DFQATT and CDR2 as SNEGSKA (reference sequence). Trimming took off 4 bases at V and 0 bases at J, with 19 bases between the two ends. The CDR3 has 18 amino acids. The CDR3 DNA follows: TGCAGTGCTATTGAGGGGGAGGCGGAGACCTCTGGGGCCAACGTCCTGACTTTC. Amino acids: CSAIEGEAETSGANVLTF.

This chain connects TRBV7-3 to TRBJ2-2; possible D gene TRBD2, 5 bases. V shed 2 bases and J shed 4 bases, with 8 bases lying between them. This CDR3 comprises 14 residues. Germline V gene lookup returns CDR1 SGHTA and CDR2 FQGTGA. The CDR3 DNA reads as TGTGCCAGCAGCTTAGGCGGGCGCACCGGGGAGCTGTTTTTT. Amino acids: CASSLGGRTGELFF.

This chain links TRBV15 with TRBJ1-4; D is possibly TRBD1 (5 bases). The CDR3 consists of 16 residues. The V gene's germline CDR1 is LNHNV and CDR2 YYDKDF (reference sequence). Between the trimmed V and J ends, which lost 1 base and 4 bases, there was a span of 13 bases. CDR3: CATSRGVQALNEKLFF. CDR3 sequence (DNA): TGTGCCACCAGCAGAGGGGTACAGGCCCTTAATGAAAAACTGTTTTTT.

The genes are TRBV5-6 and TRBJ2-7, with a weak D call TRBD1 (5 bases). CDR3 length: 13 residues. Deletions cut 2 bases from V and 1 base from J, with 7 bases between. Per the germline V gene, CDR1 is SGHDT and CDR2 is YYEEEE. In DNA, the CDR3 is TGTGCCAGCAGCTTCCCAGGGTCCTACGAGCAGTACTTC. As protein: CASSFPGSYEQYF. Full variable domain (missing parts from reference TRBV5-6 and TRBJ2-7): DAGVTQSPTHLIKTRGQQVTLRCSPKSGHDTVSWYQQALGQGPQFIFQYYEEEERQRGNFPDRFSGHQFPNYSSELNVNALLLGDSALYLCASSFPGSYEQYFGPGTRLTVT.

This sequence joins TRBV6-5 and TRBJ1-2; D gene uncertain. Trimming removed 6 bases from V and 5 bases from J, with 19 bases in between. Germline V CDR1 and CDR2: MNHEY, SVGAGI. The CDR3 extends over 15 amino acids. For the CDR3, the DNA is TGTGCCAGCAGCCCGGGTGAGGCTCCTTTTTATGGCTACACCTTC. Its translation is CASSPGEAPFYGYTF.

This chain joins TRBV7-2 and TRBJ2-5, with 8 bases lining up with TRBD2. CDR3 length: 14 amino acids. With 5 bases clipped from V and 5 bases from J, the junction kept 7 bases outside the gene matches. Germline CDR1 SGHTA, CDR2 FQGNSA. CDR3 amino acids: CASSLVRLAETQYF. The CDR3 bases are TGTGCCAGCAGCCTCGTCCGACTAGCGGAGACCCAGTACTTC.

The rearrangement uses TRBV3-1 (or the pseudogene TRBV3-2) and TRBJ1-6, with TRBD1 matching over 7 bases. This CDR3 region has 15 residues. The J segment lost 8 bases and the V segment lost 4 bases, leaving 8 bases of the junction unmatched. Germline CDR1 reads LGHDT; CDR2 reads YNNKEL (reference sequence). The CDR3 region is CASSPSGGTDSPLHF. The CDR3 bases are TGTGCCAGCAGCCCGTCAGGGGGTACGGATTCACCCCTCCACTTT.

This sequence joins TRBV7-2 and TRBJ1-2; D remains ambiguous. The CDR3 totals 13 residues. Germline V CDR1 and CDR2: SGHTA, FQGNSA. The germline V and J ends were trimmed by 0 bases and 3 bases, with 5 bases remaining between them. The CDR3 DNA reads TGTGCCAGCAGCTTAGCCGGGGACTATGGCTACACCTTC. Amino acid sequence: CASSLAGDYGYTF. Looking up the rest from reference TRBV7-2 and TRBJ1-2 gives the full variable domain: GAGVSQSPSNKVTEKGKDVELRCDPISGHTALYWYRQSLGQGLEFLIYFQGNSAPDKSGLPSDRFSAERTGGSVSTLTIQRTQQEDSAVYLCASSLAGDYGYTFGSGTRLTVV.

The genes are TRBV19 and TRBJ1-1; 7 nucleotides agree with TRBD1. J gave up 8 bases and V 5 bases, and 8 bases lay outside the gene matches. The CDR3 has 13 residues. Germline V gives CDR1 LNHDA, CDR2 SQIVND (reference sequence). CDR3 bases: TGTGCCAGTAGTTCGGGACAGTTGCTCGAAGCTTTCTTT. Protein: CASSSGQLLEAFF.

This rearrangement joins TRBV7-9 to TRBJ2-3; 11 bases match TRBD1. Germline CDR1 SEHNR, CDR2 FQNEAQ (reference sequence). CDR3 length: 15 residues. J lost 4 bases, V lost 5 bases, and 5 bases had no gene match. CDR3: CASSPGQGAADTQYF. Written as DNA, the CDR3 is TGTGCCAGCAGCCCCGGACAGGGGGCCGCAGATACGCAGTATTTT.

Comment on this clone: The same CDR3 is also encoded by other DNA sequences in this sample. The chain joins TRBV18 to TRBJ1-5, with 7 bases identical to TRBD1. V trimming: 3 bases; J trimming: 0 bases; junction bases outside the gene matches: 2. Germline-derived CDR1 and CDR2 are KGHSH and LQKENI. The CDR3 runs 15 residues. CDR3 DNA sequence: TGTGCCAGCTCACCGGGGACAGCTAGCAATCAGCCCCAGCATTTT. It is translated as CASSPGTASNQPQHF.

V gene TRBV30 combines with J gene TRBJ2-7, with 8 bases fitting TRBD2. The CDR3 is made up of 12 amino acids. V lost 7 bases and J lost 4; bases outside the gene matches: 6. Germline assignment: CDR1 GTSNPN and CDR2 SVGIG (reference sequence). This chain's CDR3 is CASSRGGYEQYF. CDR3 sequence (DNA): TGTGCCTCTTCCCGCGGGGGGTACGAGCAGTACTTC.

CDR3 region: CASSQGTANEKLFF. CDR3 sequence (DNA): TGCGCCAGCAGCCAGGGGACAGCTAATGAAAAACTGTTTTTT. The J gene is TRBJ1-4, the V gene TRBV4-1, with 7 positions matching TRBD1. The CDR3 is 14 residues long. In germline, CDR1 is MGHRA, CDR2 YSYEKL. V lost 3 bases and J lost 3; bases outside the gene matches: 1.

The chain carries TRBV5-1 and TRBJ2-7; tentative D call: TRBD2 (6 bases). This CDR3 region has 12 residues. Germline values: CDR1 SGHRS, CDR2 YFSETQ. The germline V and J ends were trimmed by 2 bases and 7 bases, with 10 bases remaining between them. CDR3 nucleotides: TGCGCCAGCAGCTTAATTAGCGGTGAGCAGTACTTC. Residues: CASSLISGEQYF.

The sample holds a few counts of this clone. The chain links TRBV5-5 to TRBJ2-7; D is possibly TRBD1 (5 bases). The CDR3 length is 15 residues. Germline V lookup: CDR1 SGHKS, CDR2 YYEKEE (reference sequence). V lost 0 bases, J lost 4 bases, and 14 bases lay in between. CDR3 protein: CASSLEGLRQYEQYF. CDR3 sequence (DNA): TGTGCCAGCAGCTTGGAGGGGCTTCGGCAGTACGAGCAGTACTTC. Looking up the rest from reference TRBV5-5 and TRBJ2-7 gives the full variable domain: DAGVTQSPTHLIKTRGQQVTLRCSPISGHKSVSWYQQVLGQGPQFIFQYYEKEERGRGNFPDRFSARQFPNYSSELNVNALLLGDSALYLCASSLEGLRQYEQYFGPGTRLTVT.

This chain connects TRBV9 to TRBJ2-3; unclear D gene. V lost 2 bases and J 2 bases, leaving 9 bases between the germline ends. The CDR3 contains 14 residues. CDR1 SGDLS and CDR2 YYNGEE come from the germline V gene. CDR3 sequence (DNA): TGTGCCAGCAGCGTGGGCCATTACACAGATACGCAGTATTTT. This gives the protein CASSVGHYTDTQYF. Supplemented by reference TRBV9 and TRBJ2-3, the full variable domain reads DSGVTQTPKHLITATGQRVTLRCSPRSGDLSVYWYQQSLDQGLQFLIQYYNGEERAKGNILERFSAQQFPDLHSELNLSSLELGDSALYFCASSVGHYTDTQYFGPGTRLTVL.

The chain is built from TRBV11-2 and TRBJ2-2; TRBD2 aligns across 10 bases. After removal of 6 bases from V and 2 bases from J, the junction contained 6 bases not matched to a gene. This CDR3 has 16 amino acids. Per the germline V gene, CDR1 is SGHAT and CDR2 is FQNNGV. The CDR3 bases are TGTGCCAGCAGGGTCGGACTAGCGGCTAACACCGGGGAGCTGTTTTTT. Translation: CASRVGLAANTGELFF.